Below are 24 T cell receptor delta chains sequenced from a single sample in a study of γδ T cells in repeated Plasmodium falciparum infection. Gammadelta T cells were flow-sorted from PBMC into Vgamma9/Vdelta2+ and Vdelta2-negative populations for bulk analysis. TCRdb re-called the multiplex PCR reads with CATT. The data show 75,000 to 100,000 delta-chain clones, under 1.5% seen once. The sequencing sample was made of gamma-delta T cells from blood. Receptors originate from a pool of human donors (malaria-infected and uninfected, not separated).

This clone was counted a few times. A read error likely explains why the TCRdb protein, taken from a much larger clone, differs from this DNA's translation at residue 12; the protein shown is translated from the DNA. V is TRDV2 and J is TRDJ1; the match to TRDD3 covers 8 bases. This CDR3 has 19 amino acids. Germline V CDR1 and CDR2: GEAIGNYY, EKD. Trimming at V came to 0 bases and at J to 1 base, leaving 15 bases not matched to a gene. Written as DNA, the CDR3 is TGTGCCTGTGACACCCTCGGTGGGGATACCGAGAGGGTCACCGATAAACTCATCTTT. This sequence encodes CACDTLGGDTERVTDKLIF.

A word on this clone: One base separates it from a far larger clone, so it is likely a read error. Other DNA sequences within the sample encode an identical CDR3. The chain uses TRDV2 and TRDJ1, with a weak D call TRDD3 (5 bases). The V gene's germline CDR1 is GEAIGNYY and CDR2 EKD. V was pared by 0 bases and J by 0 bases, with 13 bases between. The CDR3 covers 16 residues. CDR3 sequence: CACDTRGGDNTDKLIF. As DNA, the CDR3 is TGTGCCTGTGACACCCGTGGCGGGGACAACACCGATAAACTCATCTTT.

As concerns this clone: The protein held in TCRdb is that of a much larger clone and does not match this DNA's translation at residue 10, likely because of a read error; the protein shown is translated from the DNA. The rearrangement joins TRDV2 to TRDJ3; 10 nucleotides line up with TRDD3. Germline V gene data show CDR1 as GEAIGNYY and CDR2 as EKD. J was trimmed by 2 bases and V by 0 bases; bases with no gene match: 3. This CDR3 contains 18 residues. CDR3 sequence (DNA): TGTGCCTGTGACACCGTACTGGGGGATCCCTGGGACACCCGACAGATGTTTTTC. This gives the protein CACDTVLGDPWDTRQMFF.

This clone was counted between two and nine times. This DNA's translation and the protein TCRdb lists, from a much larger clone, do not match at residue 9, likely due to a read error; the protein shown is translated from the DNA. The chain is built from TRDV1 and TRDJ1; tentatively, D is TRDD3 (5 bases). The V and J ends lost 0 bases and 2 bases respectively, with 31 bases between them. CDR3 length: 22 amino acids. CDR1 and CDR2 from the germline V gene are TSWWSYY and QGS. The CDR3 nucleotides are TGTGCTCTTGGGGAACTACAGCCTGGGCTTAAGGAGCCCTGGTGGCGGACCGATAAACTCATCTTT. This codes for CALGELQPGLKEPWWRTDKLIF.

Details on this clone: For this DNA, TCRdb reports the protein of a much larger clone, which diverges at residue 13, most likely from a read error; the protein presented here is translated directly from the DNA. V gene TRDV1 combines with J gene TRDJ2; 9 nucleotides match TRDD3. Germline assignment: CDR1 TSWWSYY and CDR2 QGS. The CDR3 runs 25 residues. V lost 5 bases to trimming and J lost 0 bases; unmatched junction nucleotides: 31. This CDR3 is CALGPYYPGLVPYITGGALTAQLFF. The CDR3 coding sequence is TGTGCTCTTGGGCCCTACTACCCGGGGTTAGTCCCATATATAACTGGGGGAGCTTTGACAGCACAACTCTTCTTT.

Note on this clone: This likely came from a read error, as a far larger clone is one base away. This same CDR3 is encoded by further DNA sequences in the sample. This chain uses TRDV1 with TRDJ1, with TRDD3 identical over 11 bases. CDR3 size: 18 residues. Germline CDR1 is TSWWSYY and CDR2 is QGS. The CDR3 sequence: CALGGYEMGDKGTDKLIF. The CDR3 nucleotides are TGTGCCCTTGGGGGATACGAAATGGGGGATAAAGGCACCGATAAACTCATCTTT.

Concerning this clone itself: The translation of this DNA and the TCRdb protein of a much larger clone differ at residue 12, probably owing to a read error; the protein shown here is translated from the DNA. This chain uses TRDV3 with TRDJ1, with 13 bases fitting TRDD3. Germline V lookup: CDR1 TVYSNPD, CDR2 GDNSRS (reference sequence). The CDR3 loop spans 14 amino acids. The DNA for the CDR3 is TGTGCCTTTTCTAACTGGGGGATACGAACCAAACCCATCTTT. Protein: CAFSNWGIRTKPIF.

This clone was seen a handful of times. This DNA's translation and the protein TCRdb lists, from a much larger clone, do not match at residue 4, likely due to a read error; the protein shown is translated from the DNA. The same CDR3 also results from other DNA sequences found in this sample. V and J are TRDV2 and TRDJ1, with TRDD3 matching over 9 bases. CDR1 and CDR2 (germline): GEAIGNYY, EKD. CDR3 length equals 14 residues. After removal of 5 bases from V and 0 bases from J, the junction contained 3 bases not matched to a gene. The CDR3 is CACGPGGYTDKLIF. The CDR3 region has the DNA TGTGCCTGTGGGCCTGGGGGATACACCGATAAACTCATCTTT.

With respect to this clone: For this DNA, TCRdb reports the protein of a much larger clone, which diverges at residue 5, most likely from a read error; the protein presented here is translated directly from the DNA. This chain links TRDV3 with TRDJ2, with D possibly matching TRDD3 (8 bases). The CDR3 contains 22 residues. Trimming stripped 3 bases from V and 5 bases from J, with 40 bases between. Germline values: CDR1 TVYSNPD, CDR2 GDNSRS (reference sequence). CDR3 sequence (DNA): TGTGCCTTAGGCCAAGCCTTCCTTCTTTCTCTAGGTGGGGGATGCTCTACAGCACAACTCTTCTTT. Its protein product is CALGQAFLLSLGGGCSTAQLFF.

This clone was found a few times. This is likely an artifact of a read error, given a far larger clone one base away. This rearrangement joins TRDV1 to TRDJ1; the D call may be TRDD2 or TRDD3 (5 bases each). The J gene, not given by TCRdb, was assigned here from a germline match of the nucleotide sequence. Germline-derived CDR1 and CDR2 are TSWWSYY and QGS. CDR3 length: 20 amino acids. V was trimmed by 0 bases and J by 6 bases, leaving 29 bases between them. CDR3 sequence (DNA): TGTGCTCTTGGGGAACTTTCGCCCCTTTCAAACCTACAGGGGGGGTATAAACTCATCTTT. Translation gives CALGELSPLSNLQGGYKLIF.

This clone has at least ten counts. The genes are TRDV1 and TRDJ1; 7 bases line up with TRDD3. This CDR3 spans 23 amino acids. Germline V CDR1 and CDR2: TSWWSYY, QGS. Unmatched junction bases numbered 30, after V lost 5 bases and J lost 0 bases. The CDR3 region is CALGSYRLPTKGGILRYTDKLIF. CDR3 coding DNA: TGTGCTCTTGGGTCCTATCGGCTTCCCACCAAAGGGGGGATTCTTCGCTACACCGATAAACTCATCTTT.

Details on this clone: A read error is possible here, since a much larger clone lies one base away. The rearrangement joins TRDV1 to TRDJ1; D may be TRDD2 (6 bases). TCRdb offers no J gene call, so here the DNA was matched to germline to obtain one. CDR3 size: 19 residues. CDR1 TSWWSYY and CDR2 QGS come from the germline V gene. The V end was cut by 0 bases, the J end by 0 bases, with 20 bases between. For the CDR3, the DNA is TGTGCTCTTGGGGAACTAGGCACCTTCCCCGGGGGGTACACCGATAAACTCATCTTT. This sequence encodes CALGELGTFPGGYTDKLIF.

As regards this clone: TCRdb's protein for this DNA is that of a much larger clone and differs from the translation at residue 11, likely a read error; the protein shown is the DNA translation. This chain joins TRDV2 and TRDJ1; 9 positions match TRDD3. The J gene, missing from TCRdb, was assigned here through DNA to germline matching. Looked up from germline, CDR1 is GEAIGNYY and CDR2 is EKD. V lost 2 bases, J lost 1 base, and 10 bases stayed unmatched. The CDR3 consists of 17 residues. The CDR3 loop is CACDMVGDTRLTDKLIF. Here the CDR3 DNA reads TGTGCCTGTGACATGGTAGGGGATACGCGACTCACCGATAAACTCATCTTT.

Concerning this clone itself: The protein given by TCRdb reflects a much larger clone and differs at residue 4 from this DNA's translation, likely from a read error; the protein shown is the DNA's translation. V gene TRDV2 combines with J gene TRDJ1; 9 nucleotides align to TRDD3. The J gene is absent in TCRdb and was assigned here via DNA matching to germline. The CDR3 runs to 16 residues. CDR1 is GEAIGNYY and CDR2 is EKD in the germline V gene. The CDR3 DNA sequence: TGTGCCTGTGGCACCGTCAGTACTGGGGGAGCGTCAAAACTCATCTTT. The encoded protein is CACGTVSTGGASKLIF.

This clone was seen repeatedly, ten times or more. V and J are TRDV1 and TRDJ3; 10 nucleotides line up with TRDD3. The CDR3 contains 19 residues. The V gene's germline CDR1 is TSWWSYY and CDR2 QGS. Germline trimming cut 1 base from V and 4 bases from J; bases unmatched to any gene: 7. For the CDR3, the DNA is TGTGCTCTTGGGGAACACTCCTGGGGGGATACGTGGGACACCCGACAGATGTTTTTC. It specifies CALGEHSWGDTWDTRQMFF.

As regards this clone: The protein given by TCRdb reflects a much larger clone and differs at residue 14 from this DNA's translation, likely from a read error; the protein shown is the DNA's translation. The chain couples TRDV2 to TRDJ1; D is perhaps TRDD3 (6 bases). The CDR3 spans 19 residues. Trimming took off 0 bases at V and 4 bases at J, with 26 bases between the two ends. Germline values: CDR1 GEAIGNYY, CDR2 EKD. The DNA of the CDR3 is TGTGCCTGTGACACCAAAGGCCTGGGGCGCAACCGGGGTGTCGATAAACTCATCTTT. Residues: CACDTKGLGRNRGVDKLIF.

In regard to this clone: TCRdb lists the protein of a much larger clone for this DNA, which differs at residues 5 and 7, so this is likely a read error; the protein given here is translated from the DNA itself. The chain recombines TRDV2 with TRDJ1; D might be TRDD2 (5 bases). This CDR3 comprises 14 residues. V lost 3 bases to trimming and J lost 1 base, with 11 bases between them. Germline V lookup: CDR1 GEAIGNYY, CDR2 EKD. CDR3 protein: CACDAGSCTDKLIF. CDR3 DNA sequence: TGTGCCTGTGACGCCGGTTCCTGCACCGATAAACTCATCTTT.

Notes on this clone: The protein in TCRdb stems from a much larger clone and differs at residue 19 from this DNA's translation, likely a read error; here the protein is translated from the DNA. This chain uses TRDV2 with TRDJ3; 9 positions agree with TRDD3. The J gene was missing in TCRdb and was found by matching the end of the DNA to germline. Germline values: CDR1 GEAIGNYY, CDR2 EKD. The length of the CDR3 is 25 residues. CDR3 in amino acids: CACDKRTGDTTRNDSSSWGTRQMFF. The CDR3 DNA is TGTGCCTGTGACAAAAGGACTGGGGATACGACCCGAAACGATTCATCCTCCTGGGGCACCCGACAGATGTTTTTC.

On this clone itself: The translation of this DNA and the TCRdb protein of a much larger clone differ at residue 12, probably owing to a read error; the protein shown here is translated from the DNA. The CDR3 loop is CACDSLGDTSDRLIF. In DNA form, the CDR3 reads TGTGCCTGTGACAGTCTGGGGGATACATCCGATAGACTCATCTTT. V gene TRDV2 combines with J gene TRDJ1; TRDD3 agrees at 11 bases. The germline V gene encodes CDR1 GEAIGNYY and CDR2 EKD. CDR3 length equals 15 residues.

Concerning this clone: The protein held in TCRdb is that of a much larger clone and does not match this DNA's translation at residue 10, likely because of a read error; the protein shown is translated from the DNA. The V gene is TRDV2, the J gene TRDJ1; TRDD3 matches 12 bases. V was clipped by 5 bases and J by 2 bases; unmatched bases: 8. The CDR3 totals 16 residues. Per the germline V gene, CDR1 is GEAIGNYY and CDR2 is EKD. CDR3 coding DNA: TGTGCCTGTGTCCCACTGGGGGATACTAAGACCGATAAACTCATCTTT. Amino acids: CACVPLGDTKTDKLIF.

This clone is medium-sized within its sample. Other DNA sequences of this sample code for an identical CDR3. The chain links TRDV2 to TRDJ1; D uncertain. The germline V and J ends were trimmed by 3 bases and 0 bases, with 22 bases remaining between them. The CDR3 runs to 18 residues. Germline V CDR1 and CDR2: GEAIGNYY, EKD. The CDR3, as DNA: TGTGCCTGTGACTCGATAGCCGGCTCAATGGGAAACACCGATAAACTCATCTTT. It codes for CACDSIAGSMGNTDKLIF.

On this clone itself: A single base is all that separates this from a far larger clone, so a read error is likely. Other nucleotide sequences in the sample specify the same CDR3. The chain links TRDV1 to TRDJ1; a possible D gene is TRDD3 (5 bases). The J gene was not available in TCRdb and was assigned here by matching the DNA to germline segments. The CDR3 consists of 21 residues. Trimming shortened V by 0 bases and J by 0 bases, and 26 bases separated the two germline ends. The germline gives CDR1 TSWWSYY, CDR2 QGS. The CDR3 loop reads CALGELLPRHLRGGYTDKLIF. The CDR3 DNA sequence: TGTGCTCTTGGGGAACTCCTGCCCCGTCACCTCAGGGGAGGATACACCGATAAACTCATCTTT.

This clone showed up just a few times. TCRdb's protein for this DNA is that of a much larger clone and differs from the translation at residue 11, likely a read error; the protein shown is the DNA translation. This rearrangement joins TRDV1 to TRDJ1, with TRDD3 matching over 10 bases. TCRdb carries no J gene annotation; the J gene was assigned here by matching the DNA with germline. This CDR3 region has 21 residues. Trimming cost V 5 bases and J 0 bases; bases outside gene matches: 21. Germline values: CDR1 TSWWSYY, CDR2 QGS. The CDR3: CALGNSGYWGMRVLYTDKLIF. As DNA, the CDR3 is TGTGCTCTTGGGAATTCAGGGTACTGGGGGATGCGCGTCCTGTACACCGATAAACTCATCTTT.

This clone was observed a handful of times. This DNA's translation and the protein TCRdb lists, from a much larger clone, do not match at residue 24, likely due to a read error; the protein shown is translated from the DNA. For the V gene the call is TRDV1; the J gene has no call; TRDD3 is the table's D call and was not checked against the DNA. This CDR3 comprises 26 residues. The germline V gene has CDR1 TSWWSYY and CDR2 QGS. The CDR3 sequence is CALGPQQLRGDNSFLTGKKYTDKFIF. DNA of the CDR3: TGTGCTCTTGGGCCCCAACAGCTACGCGGGGATAATTCATTCCTTACGGGGAAAAAGTACACCGATAAATTCATCTTT.